This entry concerns a single T cell receptor beta chain. Its specificity is not known. The sample belongs to a study of T cell responses to AZD1222 COVID-19 vaccine. The study's findings and limits: None of the repertoires were sampled until the peak T cell response had passed.

Method: immunoSEQ multiplex PCR; TCRdb's copy keeps in-frame clones and lacks some. Of 90,000 to 120,000 clones in the sample, roughly nine tenths were seen once. The CDR3 loop spans 13 amino acids. V dropped 4 bases and J dropped 11; count of bases not matched to a gene: 8. Germline V lookup: CDR1 MNHEY, CDR2 SMNVEV (reference sequence). The source is an adult who received the AZD1222 COVID-19 vaccine. The source material was peripheral blood, sampled 28 days after the second AZD1222 dose. V usage is TRBV27 and J usage is TRBJ1-1, with 9 nucleotides matching TRBD1. The CDR3 protein is CASSYGTGWLAFF. CDR3 sequence (DNA): TGTGCCAGCAGTTACGGGACAGGGTGGCTGGCTTTCTTT.